This T cell receptor beta chain derives from a study of blood T cell repertoires in COVID-19. The CDR3 length is 16 residues. The method was immunoSEQ multiplex PCR; TCRdb's version includes in-frame clones alone and lacks a portion of them. The sample has a few hundred thousand clones, under 90% seen once. The chain links TRBV21-1 to TRBJ2-7; TRBD1, the D gene given by the table, was not confirmed from the DNA. TRBV21-1 counts as a pseudogene. Sequencing was performed on PBMCs or T cells enriched from blood (not recorded which). The clonotype originates from a man aged 40-49 years who had recovered from COVID-19. CDR3 coding DNA: TGTGCCAGCAAAGGCAGGGAAGGGCTCTCGGCCTACGAGCAGTACTTC. This sequence encodes CASKGREGLSAYEQYF.